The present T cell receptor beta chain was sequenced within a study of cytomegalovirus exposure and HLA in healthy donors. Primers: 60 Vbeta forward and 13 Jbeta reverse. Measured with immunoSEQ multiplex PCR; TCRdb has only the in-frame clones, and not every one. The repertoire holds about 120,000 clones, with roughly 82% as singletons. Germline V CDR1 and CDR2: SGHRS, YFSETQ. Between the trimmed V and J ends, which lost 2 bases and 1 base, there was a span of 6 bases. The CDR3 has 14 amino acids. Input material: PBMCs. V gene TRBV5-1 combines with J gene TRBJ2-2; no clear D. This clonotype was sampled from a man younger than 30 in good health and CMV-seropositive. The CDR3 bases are TGCGCCAGCAGCTTAACAATGAACACCGGGGAGCTGTTTTTT. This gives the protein CASSLTMNTGELFF. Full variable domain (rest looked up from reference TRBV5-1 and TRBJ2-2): KAGVTQTPRYLIKTRGQQVTLSCSPISGHRSVSWYQQTPGQGLQFLFEYFSETQRNKGNFPGRFSGRQFSNSRSEMNVSTLELGDSALYLCASSLTMNTGELFFGEGSRLTVL.